This is a list of T cell receptor beta chains from one sample in a study of siplizumab effects on memory and regulatory T cells. Method: immunoSEQ multiplex PCR; TCRdb's copy keeps in-frame clones and lacks some. The table shows 100,000 to 120,000 clones, with roughly 92% occurring only once. The sequenced sample was CD4+ T cells sorted from blood. These receptors all come from a human donor in good health. Both conserved end residues are part of each CDR3. A D gene is named only where the DNA matches it firmly. Expanded clones get a size class; other rows say once, few or many, or leave the size out.

CASSFSSAGGTYEQYF | TGTGCCAGCAGCTTTTCTTCAGCGGGAGGGACCTACGAGCAGTACTTC | TRBJ2-7 | - | TRBD2 | TRBV7-2
CASSSPGKGGGGYGYTF | TGTGCCAGCAGCTCCCCGGGGAAGGGGGGCGGGGGCTATGGCTACACCTTC | TRBJ1-2 | - | - | TRBV9
CASSLEIREGEQYF | TGTGCCAGCAGCTTAGAAATAAGGGAAGGGGAGCAGTACTTC | TRBJ2-7 | - | - | TRBV11-2
CASRSIAGVDGEQFF | TGCGCCAGCAGGAGTATAGCGGGGGTGGACGGTGAGCAGTTCTTC | TRBJ2-1 | - | TRBD2 | TRBV5-1
CASSPYRVAEAFF | TGTGCCAGCAGTCCCTACAGGGTCGCTGAAGCTTTCTTT | TRBJ1-1 | few | - | TRBV27
CSVGLAGSYYGYTF | TGCAGCGTTGGGTTGGCAGGGAGCTACTATGGCTACACCTTC | TRBJ1-2 | - | - | TRBV29-1
CASSEYSGGGYEKLFF | TGTGCCAGCAGTGAATACTCAGGGGGCGGTTATGAAAAACTGTTTTTT | TRBJ1-4 | - | TRBD1 | TRBV25-1
CASRTRADAGGYTF | TGTGCCAGTAGAACTAGGGCGGACGCTGGTGGCTACACCTTC | TRBJ1-2 | - | - | TRBV2
CASSLVAVGGTVYGYTF | TGCGCCAGCAGCTTGGTGGCTGTCGGGGGGACAGTTTATGGCTACACCTTC | TRBJ1-2 | - | TRBD1 | TRBV5-1
CASSVQGVGYGYTF | TGTGCCAGCAGCGTACAGGGAGTCGGCTATGGCTACACCTTC | TRBJ1-2 | - | - | TRBV9
CASSERTATEAFF | TGTGCCAGCAGTGAACGGACGGCTACTGAAGCTTTCTTT | TRBJ1-1 | once | - | TRBV6-1
CASSPPVNTEAFF | TGTGCCAGCTCACCACCGGTTAACACTGAAGCTTTCTTT | TRBJ1-1 | - | - | TRBV18
CASSPGEGRYNEQFF | TGTGCCAGCAGCCCCGGTGAGGGACGCTACAATGAGCAGTTCTTC | TRBJ2-1 | - | - | TRBV11-2
CASSADGGFTDTQYF | TGTGCCAGCAGCGCAGACGGCGGTTTCACAGATACGCAGTATTTT | TRBJ2-3 | - | - | TRBV9
CASSFRQGVNTEAFF | TGTGCCAGTAGTTTCCGACAGGGGGTTAACACTGAAGCTTTCTTT | TRBJ1-1 | - | TRBD1 | TRBV19
CASSIDLSGTDRWPQHF | TGTGCCAGTAGTATAGATCTGTCGGGGACTGATCGGTGGCCCCAGCATTTT | TRBJ1-5 | - | - | TRBV19
CASSFFGGGADTQYF | TGTGCCAGCAGCTTCTTCGGCGGAGGGGCAGATACGCAGTATTTT | TRBJ2-3 | - | - | TRBV7-9
CASSSQGSGANVLTF | TGTGCCAGCAGTTCTCAGGGTTCTGGGGCCAACGTCCTGACTTTC | TRBJ2-6 | - | - | TRBV27
CSAPRRDGYTF | TGCAGTGCCCCTCGCCGGGATGGCTACACCTTC | TRBJ1-2 | - | - | TRBV20-1
CASSDPSGAAVDTQYF | TGTGCCAGCAGCGACCCCTCAGGGGCCGCAGTGGATACGCAGTATTTT | TRBJ2-3 | - | - | TRBV9
CASSEGGREYEQYF | TGTGCCAGCAGTGAAGGGGGCAGGGAGTACGAGCAGTACTTC | TRBJ2-7 | few | - | TRBV6-1
CSGLNTEAFF | TGCAGCGGTCTGAACACTGAAGCTTTCTTT | TRBJ1-1 | few | - | TRBV29-1
CASSRTGTISYGYTF | TGTGCCAGCAGTCGGACCGGGACAATTTCCTATGGCTACACCTTC | TRBJ1-2 | - | - | TRBV5-8
CASSYQPYSNQPQHF | TGTGCCAGCAGTTATCAGCCTTATAGCAATCAGCCCCAGCATTTT | TRBJ1-5 | - | - | TRBV6-5
CASRGQNYGYTF | TGTGCCAGCAGGGGACAGAACTATGGCTACACCTTC | TRBJ1-2 | once | TRBD1 | TRBV6-6
CASSGQSDIQYF | TGTGCCAGCAGTGGACAGTCGGACATTCAGTACTTC | TRBJ2-4 | - | - | TRBV2
CASSRQTSGTNEQFF | TGTGCCAGCAGTCGGCAAACTAGCGGGACCAATGAGCAGTTCTTC | TRBJ2-1 | - | TRBD2 | TRBV6-1
CASSRGTQETQYF | TGTGCCAGCAGCCGCGGGACCCAAGAGACCCAGTACTTC | TRBJ2-5 | - | - | TRBV7-9
CASSEARRRSYEQYF | TGTGCCAGCAGTGAAGCGAGACGGAGATCCTACGAGCAGTACTTC | TRBJ2-7 | - | - | TRBV6-1
CASSSAGGGLEAFF | TGTGCCAGCTCTTCGGCGGGGGGCGGCCTTGAAGCTTTCTTT | TRBJ1-1 | - | - | TRBV18
CASSQAGLAGGRETQYF | TGCGCCAGCAGCCAAGCGGGACTAGCGGGAGGAAGAGAGACCCAGTACTTC | TRBJ2-5 | - | TRBD2 | TRBV4-1